One sample yielded the 28 T cell receptor beta chains listed below, sequenced in a study of response to subunit inactivated influenza vaccine. MiXCR, run by TCRdb on the RT-PCR reads, gives a single entry per CDR3 protein. The sample has approximately 700,000 distinct CDR3 sequences; 14% are singletons. Sequencing used PBMCs from blood, obtained around 14 days before vaccination. The receptors were sampled from a man between 50 and 59 years old who received an inactivated influenza vaccine.

V usage is TRBV29-1 and J usage is TRBJ2-3; 8 bases match TRBD2. V dropped 7 bases and J dropped 3; count of bases not matched to a gene: 3. CDR1 is SQVTM and CDR2 is ANQGSEA in the germline V gene. The CDR3 length is 12 residues. The CDR3 is CSAGLETDTQYF. The CDR3 nucleotides are TGCAGCGCGGGACTAGAAACAGATACGCAGTATTTT.

The chain links TRBV12-3 or TRBV12-4 to TRBJ1-2; D gene uncertain. The CDR3 covers 13 residues. With 6 bases removed from V and 7 bases from J, the gap between germline ends came to 15 bases. CDR3 nucleotides: TGTGCCAGCAGACCGGACGGGGTTCGTGGCTACACCTTC. Its translation: CASRPDGVRGYTF.

Worth noting for this clonotype: The junction differs from germline at one of its ends, possibly a read error. The rearrangement uses TRBV20-1 and TRBJ2-3; 8 positions agree with TRBD2. There are 17 residues in the CDR3. Germline loops: CDR1 DFQATT, CDR2 SNEGSKA (reference sequence). CDR3 sequence reads: CCARDHLGRGGTDTQYF. In DNA form, the CDR3 reads TGCTGTGCTAGAGATCACCTTGGGCGGGGGGGCACAGATACGCAGTATTTT.

The chain joins TRBV29-1 to TRBJ2-3, with D possibly matching TRBD2 (6 bases). The V gene's germline CDR1 is SQVTM and CDR2 ANQGSEA. V was trimmed by 6 bases and J by 5 bases, leaving 15 bases between them. The CDR3 extends over 13 amino acids. The CDR3 sequence: CSVGLRARDTQYF. The CDR3 DNA reads as TGCAGCGTCGGACTAAGGGCTCGAGATACGCAGTATTTT.

This rearrangement joins TRBV5-1 to TRBJ1-1; the D is unclear. V was pared by 1 base and J by 4 bases, with 20 bases between. Germline assignment: CDR1 SGHRS and CDR2 YFSETQ. This CDR3 is built from 17 residues. Here the CDR3 DNA reads TGCGCCAGCAGCTTGATCTCCGTCTCGCAGCACCTCACTGAAGCTTTCTTT. It is translated as CASSLISVSQHLTEAFF.

This clonotype turned up a few times. This chain uses TRBV5-6 with TRBJ1-1; TRBD1 matches 8 bases. J lost 8 bases, V lost 4 bases, and 4 bases had no gene match. CDR1 and CDR2 (germline): SGHDT, YYEEEE. The CDR3 sequence is 12 residues long. The CDR3 DNA sequence: TGTGCCAGCAGCATCGGGACAGGAGAAGCTTTCTTT. This encodes CASSIGTGEAFF.

For this clonotype: Its ends do not fully match the called genes, so a read error is possible. CDR3 in DNA: TGTGCCAGCAGTTACTCGAGAGGGACAGAGTACGGGCAGTACTTC. It yields the protein CASSYSRGTEYGQYF. The gene calls are TRBV6-5 and TRBJ2-7; 7 nucleotides line up with TRBD1. In germline, CDR1 is MNHEY, CDR2 SVGAGI. This CDR3 is 15 amino acids long.

The chain couples TRBV27 to TRBJ2-7; D unclear. Trimming cost V 5 bases and J 2 bases, with 7 bases left between them. From germline, CDR1 is MNHEY and CDR2 SMNVEV (reference sequence). The CDR3 extends over 12 amino acids. The CDR3: CASSPDAYEQYF. In DNA, the CDR3 is TGTGCCAGCAGTCCGGACGCCTACGAGCAGTACTTC.

The V and J genes are TRBV4-2 and TRBJ2-1; D not resolved. Germline loops: CDR1 LGHNA, CDR2 YNFKEQ. This CDR3 is built from 14 residues. V lost 4 bases and J lost 6, with 13 bases in between. CDR3 region: CASSPRLHCNEQFF. The CDR3 bases are TGTGCCAGCAGCCCCCGGCTCCACTGCAATGAGCAGTTCTTC.

The rearrangement joins TRBV11-2 to TRBJ2-7; no clear D. In germline, CDR1 is SGHAT, CDR2 FQNNGV. Trimming pared 1 base from V and 0 bases from J, leaving 10 bases between. The CDR3 length is 15 residues. Here the CDR3 reads CASSLAPRNSYEQYF. CDR3 in DNA: TGTGCCAGCAGCTTAGCCCCCAGGAACTCCTACGAGCAGTACTTC.

In this sample, this clonotype turned up a few times. This sequence joins TRBV7-3 and TRBJ2-7; TRBD2 might be the D (6 bases). Per the germline V gene, CDR1 is SGHTA and CDR2 is FQGTGA. There are 14 residues in the CDR3. Trimming pared 5 bases from V and 6 bases from J, leaving 17 bases between. As DNA, the CDR3 is TGTGCCAGCAGCCCGGGTGGGGGGATAGCCGAGCAGTACTTC. Translating gives CASSPGGGIAEQYF.

V usage is TRBV28 and J usage is TRBJ1-5; TRBD1 matches at 9 bases. The germline gives CDR1 MDHEN, CDR2 SYDVKM. This CDR3 is 13 amino acids long. After removal of 11 bases from V and 4 bases from J, the junction contained 6 bases not matched to a gene. The DNA of the CDR3 is TGTGCCGTTACAGGGGGCTGGAATCAGCCCCAGCATTTT. Its translation: CAVTGGWNQPQHF.

This clonotype was seen ten or more times. This chain connects TRBV20-1 to TRBJ2-7; D gene ambiguous. CDR1 is DFQATT, CDR2 SNEGSKA, per germline (reference sequence). The CDR3 totals 12 residues. Trimming removed 6 bases at V and 2 bases at J, with 11 bases between. The CDR3 protein is CSASPRTYEQYF. CDR3 coding DNA: TGCAGTGCCTCTCCCCGGACCTACGAGCAGTACTTC.

Remarks on this clonotype: Just one base apart from a much larger clone, this may be a read error. The CDR3 ends on some other residue instead of the conserved phenylalanine or tryptophan, so this is likely a read error. The rearrangement links TRBV20-1 to TRBJ2-2; D unresolved. Germline-derived CDR1 and CDR2 are DFQATT and SNEGSKA (reference sequence). V lost 5 bases and J lost 8, with 6 bases in between. This CDR3 is 10 amino acids long. The CDR3 DNA reads as TGCAGTGCTCCGGATGGGGAGCTGTTTGTT. It translates to CSAPDGELFV.

This clonotype appeared a few times. The chain is built from TRBV12-3 or TRBV12-4 and TRBJ2-2; D is ambiguous. Trimming cost V 10 bases and J 3 bases, with 6 bases left between them. The CDR3 is made up of 11 amino acids. The CDR3 spells CATADTGELFF. The CDR3, as DNA: TGTGCCACGGCGGACACCGGGGAGCTGTTTTTT.

A few counts support this clonotype. CDR3 DNA sequence: TGCGCCAGCAGCCGCGGACAGGGGGCGAGCACCTACGAGCAGTACTTC. Its protein is CASSRGQGASTYEQYF. The V gene is TRBV4-3, the J gene TRBJ2-7; 11 bases are a match to TRBD1. The CDR3 sequence is 16 residues long. J was trimmed by 2 bases and V by 4 bases; bases with no gene match: 7. The germline V gene has CDR1 LGHNA and CDR2 YSLEER.

At least ten counts were recorded for this clonotype. The rearrangement joins TRBV4-3 to TRBJ2-2; 11 bases fit TRBD2. This CDR3 has 17 amino acids. The germline V gene has CDR1 LGHNA and CDR2 YSLEER. The V and J ends lost 0 bases and 3 bases, in that order; junction bases with no gene match: 3. CDR3 DNA sequence: TGCGCCAGCAGCCAAGACGATAGCGGGGGGGACACCGGGGAGCTGTTTTTT. This gives the protein CASSQDDSGGDTGELFF.

This clonotype was counted at least ten times. The rearrangement uses TRBV21-1 and TRBJ2-1; the D call TRBD1 from the table was never checked on the DNA. TRBV21-1 is a recognized pseudogene. The length of the CDR3 is 15 residues. The CDR3, as DNA: TGTGCCAGCAGCTTTCCGGGGGGGCGTTCTAATGAGCAGTTCTTC. Protein sequence: CASSFPGGRSNEQFF.

The chain combines TRBV15 with TRBJ2-1; D might be TRBD2 (6 bases). The germline V gene has CDR1 LNHNV and CDR2 YYDKDF (reference sequence). CDR3 length: 14 amino acids. V was cut by 9 bases and J by 5 bases, with 17 bases left in between. DNA for the CDR3: TGTGCCACGAGGAGGGCGGCCTCTAACAATGAGCAGTTCTTC. Translation: CATRRAASNNEQFF.

The chain has TRBV4-3 and TRBJ2-1, with 11 bases that match TRBD2. CDR1 LGHNA and CDR2 YSLEER come from the germline V gene. With 1 base clipped from V and 4 bases from J, the junction kept 12 bases outside the gene matches. The CDR3 length is 19 residues. Here the CDR3 DNA reads TGCGCCAGCAGCCAAGGTCTGCTAGCGGGGGGTGTTTCGTACAATGAGCAGTTCTTC. Its translation: CASSQGLLAGGVSYNEQFF.

The V gene is TRBV10-3, the J gene TRBJ2-2; TRBD2 is a possible D gene (6 bases). Trimming left V 10 bases short and J 1 base short, with 16 bases between. The CDR3 is 15 residues long. In germline, CDR1 is ENHRY, CDR2 SYGVKD. The CDR3 DNA sequence: TGTGCCAGCGGACGGGACTTTCAGAACACCGGGGAGCTGTTTTTT. This translates into CASGRDFQNTGELFF.

The sample holds a few counts of this clonotype. The V call is TRBV20-1, the J call TRBJ2-2, with D possibly called TRBD1 or TRBD2 (6 bases each). Per germline, CDR1 DFQATT and CDR2 SNEGSKA (reference sequence). The CDR3 extends over 15 amino acids. CDR3 amino acids: CSPQRGTFNTGELFF. The CDR3 DNA is TGCAGCCCCCAAAGGGGGACTTTCAACACCGGGGAGCTGTTTTTT.

This clonotype was observed a single time. This rearrangement joins TRBV7-9 to TRBJ2-1; 9 positions agree with TRBD2. This CDR3 has 15 residues. V shed 5 bases and J 4 bases; nucleotides not matched to a gene: 6. Germline CDR1 is SEHNR and CDR2 is FQNEAQ (reference sequence). CDR3 in DNA: TGTGCCAGCAGCCCGAGCGGGAGGCCTTACAATGAGCAGTTCTTC. This sequence encodes CASSPSGRPYNEQFF.

The chain carries TRBV20-1 and TRBJ2-1; D unclear. The ends were cut back, 0 bases at V and 2 bases at J, with 17 bases in the middle. The CDR3 has 17 residues. The V gene's germline CDR1 is DFQATT and CDR2 SNEGSKA (reference sequence). In DNA, the CDR3 is TGCAGTGCTAGAGATTTTACTTTACAGAAGACCTACAATGAGCAGTTCTTC. Protein sequence: CSARDFTLQKTYNEQFF.

This clonotype was seen more than once but under ten times. The chain employs TRBV4-2 and TRBJ2-5, with D perhaps TRBD1 or TRBD2 (6 bases each). V lost 1 base to trimming and J lost 4 bases, with 16 bases between them. In germline, CDR1 is LGHNA, CDR2 YNFKEQ. The CDR3 length is 16 residues. The CDR3: CASSQGKSGGAETQYF. CDR3 sequence (DNA): TGTGCCAGCAGCCAAGGAAAATCCGGGGGCGCAGAGACCCAGTACTTC.

The gene calls are TRBV29-1 and TRBJ1-4; 9 bases match TRBD1. The V segment lost 6 bases and the J segment 8 bases; nucleotides outside the gene matches: 7. In germline, CDR1 is SQVTM, CDR2 ANQGSEA. This CDR3 comprises 13 residues. The CDR3 region has the DNA TGCAGCGTAGGGACAGGGACGCGGGAAAAACTGTTTTTT. Translation gives CSVGTGTREKLFF.

In this sample, this clonotype turned up many times. The chain employs TRBV10-2 and TRBJ1-3, with D maybe TRBD1 (5 bases). The ends were cut back, 7 bases at V and 4 bases at J, with 14 bases in the middle. The CDR3 totals 14 residues. Germline V gives CDR1 WSHSY, CDR2 SAAADI. CDR3 DNA sequence: TGCGCCAGCACGATGGGGACCGGCGGAAACACCATATATTTT. Its protein product is CASTMGTGGNTIYF.

This clonotype was detected only a few times. The V gene is TRBV7-3, the J gene TRBJ2-5, with 7 bases matching TRBD1. This CDR3 contains 13 residues. From germline, CDR1 is SGHTA and CDR2 FQGTGA. Germline trimming cut 0 bases from V and 7 bases from J; bases unmatched to any gene: 2. The chain's CDR3 is CASSLTRTGTQYF. CDR3 DNA: TGTGCCAGCAGCTTAACGCGGACAGGGACCCAGTACTTC.